The 21 T cell receptor beta chains below all came from one sample that was sequenced in a study of CD8 T cells in Susac syndrome (dated by TCRdb to 2018 to 2020). Libraries were built with the immunoSEQ multiplex PCR assay. RNA was extracted with the RNeasy kit and 0.5 to 1 ug was reverse transcribed using random hexamers. TCRdb reprocessing: public reads trimmed at Q25 with fastp, clones called with MiXCR, in-frame beta chains kept. Each record represents a unique CDR3 protein, reported with the most common genes and DNA among its rows. For this sample the table gives about 82,000 distinct CDR3 sequences, of which approximately 96% were detected only once. Approximately 0.62% of the sample is held by the ten biggest clonotypes. The sample was CD8+ T cells from PBMCs. The receptors shown here come from a human donor with Susac syndrome.

The chain joins TRBV9 to TRBJ2-5; no clear D gene. The CDR3 consists of 11 residues. V shed 0 bases and J shed 4 bases, with 1 base lying between them. CDR1 and CDR2 from the germline V gene are SGDLS and YYNGEE. The CDR3 loop reads CASSVAETQYF. CDR3 coding DNA: TGTGCCAGCAGCGTAGCAGAGACCCAGTACTTC.

The V and J genes are TRBV3-1 and TRBJ2-1, with D uncertain. Germline CDR1 reads LGHDT; CDR2 reads YNNKEL (reference sequence). Trimming took off 2 bases at V and 6 bases at J, with 5 bases between the two ends. This CDR3 has 12 amino acids. The CDR3 is CASSQLGNEQFF. Written as DNA, the CDR3 is TGTGCCAGCAGCCAACTCGGCAATGAGCAGTTCTTC.

This sequence joins TRBV7-9 and TRBJ1-6; D uncertain. CDR1 is SEHNR, CDR2 FQNEAQ, per germline (reference sequence). The CDR3 totals 14 residues. Deletions cut 7 bases from V and 0 bases from J, with 7 bases between. The DNA for the CDR3 is TGTGCCAGCAAGGAGAGCTCCTATAATTCACCCCTCCACTTT. Its translation: CASKESSYNSPLHF.

The chain uses TRBV13 and TRBJ1-1; D not resolved. Trimming took 1 base from V and 1 from J, leaving 10 bases between them. The CDR3 extends over 15 amino acids. Germline V gives CDR1 PRHDT, CDR2 FYEKMQ (reference sequence). The CDR3: CASSLVFTRNTEAFF. DNA of the CDR3: TGTGCCAGCAGCTTAGTTTTTACGCGGAACACTGAAGCTTTCTTT.

The chain joins TRBV20-1 to TRBJ2-3, with D hard to call. CDR3 length equals 14 residues. Trimming removed 3 bases at V and 0 bases at J, with 10 bases between. From germline, CDR1 is DFQATT and CDR2 SNEGSKA (reference sequence). CDR3 in amino acids: CSASPAASTDTQYF. Here the CDR3 DNA reads TGCAGTGCTAGTCCGGCGGCTAGCACAGATACGCAGTATTTT.

This chain uses TRBV30 with TRBJ2-1; 16 bases map to TRBD2. The CDR3 sequence is 14 residues long. V gave up 5 bases and J gave up 11 bases; unmatched junction bases: 6. Germline loops: CDR1 GTSNPN, CDR2 SVGIG (reference sequence). The CDR3 DNA follows: TGTGCCTGGGGGACTAGCGGGGGGGCCCATAAGCAGTTCTTC. This encodes CAWGTSGGAHKQFF.

The genes are TRBV6-4 and TRBJ1-2; D is unresolved. The CDR3 loop spans 13 amino acids. Germline CDR1 MRHNA, CDR2 SNTAGT. Trimming took off 4 bases at V and 3 bases at J, with 9 bases between the two ends. CDR3 in DNA: TGTGCCAGCAGTGGGAGGATTGACTATGGCTACACCTTC. Its protein is CASSGRIDYGYTF.

The rearrangement links TRBV9 to TRBJ2-3; TRBD2 might be the D (6 bases). Germline V gives CDR1 SGDLS, CDR2 YYNGEE. The CDR3 runs 17 residues. The V end was cut by 0 bases, the J end by 4 bases, with 18 bases between. The CDR3: CASSVGGASVVADTQYF. Written as DNA, the CDR3 is TGTGCCAGCAGCGTAGGAGGGGCTAGCGTCGTAGCAGATACGCAGTATTTT.

V usage is TRBV19 and J usage is TRBJ1-5, with D maybe TRBD1 (6 bases). V shed 8 bases and J shed 7 bases, with 15 bases lying between them. There are 13 residues in the CDR3. Germline V gene data show CDR1 as LNHDA and CDR2 as SQIVND (reference sequence). The CDR3 DNA reads TGTGCCAGTGAAGCAGGGGCAGGACAGCCCCAGCATTTT. Its translation: CASEAGAGQPQHF.

V usage is TRBV19 and J usage is TRBJ1-5; 8 bases are shared with TRBD1. V was clipped by 8 bases and J by 10 bases; unmatched bases: 19. Per germline, CDR1 LNHDA and CDR2 SQIVND (reference sequence). The CDR3 spans 16 residues. The CDR3 spells CASSEGPDRGFLPQHF. The CDR3 coding sequence is TGTGCCAGTTCCGAGGGCCCTGACAGGGGATTCCTTCCCCAGCATTTT.

This clonotype appeared a single time. Because the CDR3's place on the DNA is in doubt, the DNA is left out and the CDR3 is given as listed by TCRdb. This chain uses TRBV28 with TRBJ1-5; whether TRBD1, the table's D call, matches the DNA was not checked. Germline V CDR1 and CDR2: MDHEN, SYDVKM. Including both end residues, the CDR3 is 12 amino acids long. This CDR3 is CASSFGGGTEDF.

This chain connects TRBV30 to TRBJ2-5; D is unclear. The CDR3 covers 15 residues. The V end was cut by 3 bases, the J end by 2 bases, with 16 bases between. Germline lookup yields CDR1 GTSNPN and CDR2 SVGIG (reference sequence). In nucleotides, the CDR3 is TGTGCCTGGAGCGCCCGTGGCAGTATTCAAGAGACCCAGTACTTC. It codes for CAWSARGSIQETQYF.

The rearrangement links TRBV30 to TRBJ1-2; D gene uncertain. There are 14 residues in the CDR3. V was clipped by 0 bases and J by 5 bases, with 13 bases between them. Germline V gene sequence: CDR1 GTSNPN, CDR2 SVGIG (reference sequence). CDR3 sequence (DNA): TGTGCCTGGAGTGTATTGGGGATTCCTTATGGCTACACCTTC. Translation: CAWSVLGIPYGYTF.

The chain carries TRBV7-9 and TRBJ2-7; 8 positions agree with TRBD1. Germline V gene data show CDR1 as SEHNR and CDR2 as FQNEAQ (reference sequence). V trimming: 8 bases; J trimming: 4 bases; junction bases outside the gene matches: 7. The CDR3 is 13 amino acids. The CDR3 DNA sequence: TGTGCCAGCTCGGGACAGGTTCCTTACGAGCAGTACTTC. As protein: CASSGQVPYEQYF.

The sample holds one count of this clonotype. This chain links TRBV29-1 with TRBJ2-3; 10 positions match TRBD2. Per the germline V gene, CDR1 is SQVTM and CDR2 is ANQGSEA. This CDR3 region has 16 residues. The junction had 7 bases not matched to a gene; V was cut back by 0 bases and J by 4 bases. The CDR3 nucleotides are TGCAGCGTTGAAGAGAACACTAGCGGGGATTCAGATACGCAGTATTTT. Protein product: CSVEENTSGDSDTQYF.

This clonotype was observed a handful of times. The CDR3: CASNPGQVAPGELFF. CDR3 DNA sequence: TGTGCCAGCAATCCGGGACAGGTAGCCCCGGGGGAGCTGTTTTTT. This chain connects TRBV12-3 or TRBV12-4 to TRBJ2-2, with TRBD1 matching over 8 bases. V lost 7 bases to trimming and J lost 8 bases; unmatched junction nucleotides: 12. This CDR3 comprises 15 residues.

This clonotype was observed a handful of times. The V and J genes are TRBV18 and TRBJ1-1; 8 bases map to TRBD1. From germline, CDR1 is KGHSH and CDR2 LQKENI. This CDR3 is built from 13 residues. V gave up 3 bases and J gave up 3 bases; unmatched junction bases: 0. The CDR3 nucleotides read TGTGCCAGCTCACCGACAGGGGACACTGAAGCTTTCTTT. Its translation is CASSPTGDTEAFF. The full variable domain, with the rest looked up from reference TRBV18 and TRBJ1-1, is NAGVMQNPRHLVRRRGQEARLRCSPMKGHSHVYWYRQLPEEGLKFMVYLQKENIIDESGMPKERFSAEFPKEGPSILRIQQVVRGDSAAYFCASSPTGDTEAFFGQGTRLTVV.

The CDR3 loop is CASSQDSTGSYEQYF. CDR3 coding DNA: TGCGCCAGCAGCCAAGATAGCACAGGCTCCTACGAGCAGTACTTC. The gene calls are TRBV4-1 and TRBJ2-7, with a possible D match to TRBD1 (5 bases). Germline values: CDR1 MGHRA, CDR2 YSYEKL. Between the trimmed V and J ends, which lost 0 bases and 0 bases, there was a span of 9 bases. The CDR3 is 15 amino acids.

The chain is built from TRBV4-1 and TRBJ2-3; no firm D call. The CDR3 totals 17 residues. V lost 4 bases, J lost 1 base, and 18 bases lay in between. CDR1 and CDR2 from the germline V gene are MGHRA and YSYEKL. The CDR3 coding sequence is TGCGCCAGCAGCCTTGGGATACTGGTTCTTGGCACAGATACGCAGTATTTT. Protein sequence: CASSLGILVLGTDTQYF.

The V call is TRBV20-1, the J call TRBJ2-7, with a possible D match to TRBD1 (6 bases). Germline CDR1 is DFQATT and CDR2 is SNEGSKA (reference sequence). There are 13 residues in the CDR3. V lost 5 bases and J lost 3, with 14 bases in between. The CDR3 bases are TGCAGTGCTGAACAGGGTCTAGGCTACGAGCAGTACTTC. Amino acid sequence: CSAEQGLGYEQYF.

V is TRBV20-1 and J is TRBJ1-1; D perhaps matches TRBD1 (5 bases). Germline V lookup: CDR1 DFQATT, CDR2 SNEGSKA (reference sequence). This CDR3 spans 13 amino acids. Between the trimmed V and J ends, which lost 6 bases and 0 bases, there was a span of 11 bases. CDR3 DNA sequence: TGCAGTGCCGGGGGTTTCATGAACACTGAAGCTTTCTTT. It yields the protein CSAGGFMNTEAFF.